This T cell receptor (beta chain) was documented in a study of early T cells in non-severe SARS-CoV-2 infection. Study-level findings and limits: Anti-spike CD8 responses were favored by VDJdb matching, which missed private and CD4 specificities.

In this sample, this clonotype turned up a few times. Its antigen is as yet unknown. Unique molecular identifiers (one per individual cDNA molecule) were attached. TCRdb passed the 5' RACE reads through MiXCR, listing each CDR3 protein once. The sample carries about 68,000 distinct CDR3 sequences, approximately 11% recorded once. The CDR3 has 14 amino acids. Germline CDR1 and CDR2: LNHDA and SQIVND (reference sequence). Trimming stripped 9 bases from V and 0 bases from J, with 13 bases between. The V and J genes are TRBV19 and TRBJ2-3, with D perhaps assigned TRBD1 or TRBD2 (5 bases each). The sequencing input was whole blood. The TCR originated in an adult who was a healthcare worker with PCR-confirmed SARS-CoV-2 infection or an uninfected control (not recorded which). CDR3 residues: CASSSRGSTDTQYF. In DNA, the CDR3 is TGTGCCAGCTCCTCGAGGGGAAGCACAGATACGCAGTATTTT.